Below, one T cell receptor (beta chain) is given with its context. Its cognate antigen is unknown. The data are from a study of T cells in narcolepsy. About the study: Enrolled donors included narcolepsy type 1 or type 2 patients and healthy controls. Findings and caveats of the study: In some patient and control memory CD4+ samples, autoreactive clones were absent.

Clones were read by immunoSEQ multiplex PCR, and TCRdb kept only the in-frame ones, dropping some. Here the sample spans more than 20,000 clones, roughly 85% being singletons. Trimming cost V 0 bases and J 7 bases, with 24 bases left between them. The CDR3 length is 19 residues. Germline V lookup: CDR1 LGHNA, CDR2 YNFKEQ. V is TRBV4-2 and J is TRBJ2-2; possible D gene TRBD2, 6 bases. The receptor comes from a human donor in good health. The sequencing input was memory (CD45RA-) CD4+ T cells from blood. This CDR3 is CASSQDFRREQTKNGELFF. CDR3 nucleotide sequence: TGTGCCAGCAGCCAAGATTTTAGGCGGGAACAGACCAAAAACGGGGAGCTGTTTTTT.